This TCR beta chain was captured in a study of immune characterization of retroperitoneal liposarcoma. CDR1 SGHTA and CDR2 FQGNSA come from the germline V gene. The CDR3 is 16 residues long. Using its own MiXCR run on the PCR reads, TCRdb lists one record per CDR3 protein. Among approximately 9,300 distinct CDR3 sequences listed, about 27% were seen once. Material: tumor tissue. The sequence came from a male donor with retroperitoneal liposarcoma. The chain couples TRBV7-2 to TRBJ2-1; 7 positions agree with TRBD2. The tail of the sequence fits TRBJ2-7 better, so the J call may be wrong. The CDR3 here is CASSLDGGSLKYEQYF. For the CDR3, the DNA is TGTGCCAGCAGCTTAGACGGCGGGAGTCTCAAGTACGAGCAGTACTTC.